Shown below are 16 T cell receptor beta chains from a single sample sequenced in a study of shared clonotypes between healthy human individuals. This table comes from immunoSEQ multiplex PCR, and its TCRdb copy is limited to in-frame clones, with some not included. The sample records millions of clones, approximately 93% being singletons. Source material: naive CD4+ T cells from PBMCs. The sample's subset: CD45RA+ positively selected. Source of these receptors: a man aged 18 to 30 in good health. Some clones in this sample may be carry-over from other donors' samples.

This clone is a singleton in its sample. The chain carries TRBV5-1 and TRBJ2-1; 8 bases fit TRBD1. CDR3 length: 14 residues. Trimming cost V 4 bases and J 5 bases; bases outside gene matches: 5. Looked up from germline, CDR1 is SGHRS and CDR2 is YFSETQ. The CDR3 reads CASSLPGGHNEQFF. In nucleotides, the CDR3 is TGCGCCAGCAGCCTCCCAGGGGGCCACAATGAGCAGTTCTTC.

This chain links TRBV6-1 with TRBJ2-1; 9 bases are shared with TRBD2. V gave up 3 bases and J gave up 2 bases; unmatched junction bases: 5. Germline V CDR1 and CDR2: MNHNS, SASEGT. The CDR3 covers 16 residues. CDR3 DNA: TGTGCCAGCAGTGAGTCGGGCGGGAGGGCCTACAATGAGCAGTTCTTC. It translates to CASSESGGRAYNEQFF.

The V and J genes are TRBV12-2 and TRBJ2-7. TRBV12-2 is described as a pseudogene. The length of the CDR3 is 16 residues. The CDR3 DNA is TGTGCAAGTCGCTTAGTCCGGGACGCAACGTCCTACGAGCAGTACTTC. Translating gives CASRLVRDATSYEQYF.

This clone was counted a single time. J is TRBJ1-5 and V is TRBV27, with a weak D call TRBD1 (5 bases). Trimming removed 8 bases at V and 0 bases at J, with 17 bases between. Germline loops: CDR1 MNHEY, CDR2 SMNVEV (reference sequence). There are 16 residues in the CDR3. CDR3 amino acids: CASGTRIRDSNQPQHF. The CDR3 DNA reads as TGTGCCAGCGGCACCCGGATCAGGGATAGCAATCAGCCCCAGCATTTT.

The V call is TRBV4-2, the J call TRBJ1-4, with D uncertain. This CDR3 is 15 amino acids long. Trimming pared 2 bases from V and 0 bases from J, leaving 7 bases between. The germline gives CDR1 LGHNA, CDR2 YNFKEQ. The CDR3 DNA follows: TGTGCCAGCAGCCAACAAATTCCAACTAATGAAAAACTGTTTTTT. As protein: CASSQQIPTNEKLFF.

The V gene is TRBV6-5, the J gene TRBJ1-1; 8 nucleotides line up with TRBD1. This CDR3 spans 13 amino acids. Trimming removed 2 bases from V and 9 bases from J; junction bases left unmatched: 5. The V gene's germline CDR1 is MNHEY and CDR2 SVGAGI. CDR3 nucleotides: TGTGCCAGCAGTTACCTGGGACAGGAGCAAGCTTTCTTT. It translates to CASSYLGQEQAFF.

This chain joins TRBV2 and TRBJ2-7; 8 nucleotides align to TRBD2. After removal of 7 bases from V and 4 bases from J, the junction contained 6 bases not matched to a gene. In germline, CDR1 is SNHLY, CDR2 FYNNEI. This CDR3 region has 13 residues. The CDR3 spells CASTTGGRYEQYF. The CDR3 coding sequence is TGTGCCAGCACGACGGGAGGGCGGTACGAGCAGTACTTC.

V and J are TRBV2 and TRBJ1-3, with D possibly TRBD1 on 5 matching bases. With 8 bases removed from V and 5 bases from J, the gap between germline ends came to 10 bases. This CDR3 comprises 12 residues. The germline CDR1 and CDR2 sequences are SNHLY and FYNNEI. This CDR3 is CASGGPRNTIYF. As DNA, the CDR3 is TGTGCCAGCGGGGGACCGAGAAACACCATATATTTT.

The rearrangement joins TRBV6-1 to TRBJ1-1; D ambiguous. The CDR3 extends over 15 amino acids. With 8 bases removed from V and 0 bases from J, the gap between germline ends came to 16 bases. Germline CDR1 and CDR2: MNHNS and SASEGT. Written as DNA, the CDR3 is TGTGCCAGCCTAATAGGGCCAAGGGTGAACACTGAAGCTTTCTTT. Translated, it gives CASLIGPRVNTEAFF.

The CDR3 DNA sequence: TGTGCCAGCTCACCAAGCATCGACCTAAACACAAATGGCTACACCTTC. It yields the protein CASSPSIDLNTNGYTF. V is TRBV18 and J is TRBJ1-2; no firm D call. Per the germline V gene, CDR1 is KGHSH and CDR2 is LQKENI. CDR3 length equals 16 residues. With 2 bases removed from V and 6 bases from J, the gap between germline ends came to 19 bases.

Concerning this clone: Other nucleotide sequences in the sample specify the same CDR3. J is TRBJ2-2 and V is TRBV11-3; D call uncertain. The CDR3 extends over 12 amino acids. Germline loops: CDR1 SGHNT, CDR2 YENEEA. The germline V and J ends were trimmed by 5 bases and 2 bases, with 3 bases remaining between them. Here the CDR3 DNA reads TGTGCCAGCAGCCGAAACACCGGGGAGCTGTTTTTT. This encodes CASSRNTGELFF. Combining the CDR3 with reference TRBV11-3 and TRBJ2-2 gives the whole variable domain EAGVVQSPRYKIIEKKQPVAFWCNPISGHNTLYWYLQNLGQGPELLIRYENEEAVDDSQLPKDRFSAERLKGVDSTLKIQPAELGDSAVYLCASSRNTGELFFGEGSRLTVL.

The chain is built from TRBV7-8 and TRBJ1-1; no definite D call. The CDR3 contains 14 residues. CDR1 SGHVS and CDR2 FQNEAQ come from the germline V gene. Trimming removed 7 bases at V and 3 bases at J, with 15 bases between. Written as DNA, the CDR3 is TGTGCCAGCAATAGCGCCGGCCTCGACACTGAAGCTTTCTTT. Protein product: CASNSAGLDTEAFF. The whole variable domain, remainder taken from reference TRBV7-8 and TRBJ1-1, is GAGVSQSPRYKVAKRGQDVALRCDPISGHVSLFWYQQALGQGPEFLTYFQNEAQLDKSGLPSDRFFAERPEGSVSTLKIQRTQQEDSAVYLCASNSAGLDTEAFFGQGTRLTVV.

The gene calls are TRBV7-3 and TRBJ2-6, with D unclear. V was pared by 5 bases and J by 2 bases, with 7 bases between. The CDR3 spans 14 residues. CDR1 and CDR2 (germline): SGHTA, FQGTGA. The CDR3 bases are TGTGCCAGCAGCCCCTATACTGGGGCCAACGTCCTGACTTTC. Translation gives CASSPYTGANVLTF.

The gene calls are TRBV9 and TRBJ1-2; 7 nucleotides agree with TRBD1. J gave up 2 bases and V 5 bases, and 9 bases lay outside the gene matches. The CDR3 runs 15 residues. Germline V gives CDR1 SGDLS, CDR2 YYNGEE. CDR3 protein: CASSASQGVNYGYTF. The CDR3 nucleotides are TGTGCCAGCAGTGCTTCTCAGGGGGTCAACTATGGCTACACCTTC.

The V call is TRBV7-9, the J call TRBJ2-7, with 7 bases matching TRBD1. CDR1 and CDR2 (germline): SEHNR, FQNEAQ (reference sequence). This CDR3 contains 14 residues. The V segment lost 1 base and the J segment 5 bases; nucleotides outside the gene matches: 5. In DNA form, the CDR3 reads TGTGCCAGCAGCTTAGAGGGGGCGCTTAACGAGCAGTACTTC. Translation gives CASSLEGALNEQYF.

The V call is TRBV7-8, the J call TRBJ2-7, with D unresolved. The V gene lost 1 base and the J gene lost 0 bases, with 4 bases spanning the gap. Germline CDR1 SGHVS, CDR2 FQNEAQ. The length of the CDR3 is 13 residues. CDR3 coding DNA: TGTGCCAGCAGCTTAGGGATCTCCTACGAGCAGTACTTC. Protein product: CASSLGISYEQYF.